This TCR beta chain is from a study of blood T cell repertoires in COVID-19. Overall study context: Both acute and convalescent COVID-19 samples were obtained from the United States, Italy and Spain. Sources were T cells, B-cell-depleted T cells, or PBMCs; the material itself was cDNA or gDNA.

Germline lookup yields CDR1 KGHSH and CDR2 LQKENI. The CDR3 runs 15 residues. V lost 5 bases to trimming and J lost 3 bases; unmatched junction nucleotides: 4. Original analysis: Amplification from reference gene primers served as the basis for estimated nucleated cell counts. Method: immunoSEQ multiplex PCR; TCRdb's copy keeps in-frame clones and lacks some. That table supplies the V and J calls and clone size; D and trimming were determined from the DNA. The sample yields over 85,000 clones, 65% to 90% seen once. The material sequenced was peripheral blood. The receptor comes from a man aged 55 to 70 with acute or convalescent COVID-19. This sequence joins TRBV18 and TRBJ2-1; the match to TRBD2 covers 10 bases. The CDR3 nucleotides are TGTGCCAGCTCATCCCTAGCGGGGGACTACAATGAGCAGTTCTTC. Its translation is CASSSLAGDYNEQFF.